This TCR beta chain was retrieved from a study of cytomegalovirus exposure and HLA in healthy donors. Assay: immunoSEQ multiplex PCR; the TCRdb copy retains only in-frame clones and omits some. In the table there are around 130,000 clones, under 90% of which are singletons. V lost 1 base and J lost 5, with 6 bases in between. This CDR3 spans 12 amino acids. Germline CDR1 SEHNR, CDR2 FQNEAQ (reference sequence). This receptor was identified in a man aged 25-45 years in good health and CMV-seronegative. The gene calls are TRBV7-9 and TRBJ2-7; D is perhaps TRBD1 (5 bases). The specimen sequenced was PBMCs. CDR3 amino acids: CASSLGGHEQYF. The CDR3 DNA follows: TGTGCCAGCAGCTTAGGGGGCCACGAGCAGTACTTC.